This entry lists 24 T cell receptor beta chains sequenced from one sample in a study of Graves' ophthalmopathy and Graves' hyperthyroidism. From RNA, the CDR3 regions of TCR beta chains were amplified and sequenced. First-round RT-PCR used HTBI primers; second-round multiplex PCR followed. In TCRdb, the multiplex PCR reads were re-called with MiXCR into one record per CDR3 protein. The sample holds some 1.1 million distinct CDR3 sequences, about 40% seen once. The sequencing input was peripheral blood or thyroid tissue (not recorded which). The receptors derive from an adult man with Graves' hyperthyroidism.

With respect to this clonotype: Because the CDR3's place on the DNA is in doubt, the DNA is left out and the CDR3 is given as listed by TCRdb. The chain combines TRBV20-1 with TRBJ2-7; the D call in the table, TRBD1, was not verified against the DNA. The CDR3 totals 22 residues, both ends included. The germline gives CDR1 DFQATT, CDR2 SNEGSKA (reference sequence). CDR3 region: CSAYTRDTSGDDGYTFDYEQYF.

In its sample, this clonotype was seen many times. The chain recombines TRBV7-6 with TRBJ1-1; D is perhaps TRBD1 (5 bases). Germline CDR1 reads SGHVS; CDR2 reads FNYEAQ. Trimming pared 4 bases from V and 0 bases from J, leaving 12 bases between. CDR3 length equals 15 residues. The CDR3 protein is CASSYTTALNTEAFF. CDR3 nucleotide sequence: TGTGCCAGCAGCTATACGACAGCTTTGAACACTGAAGCTTTCTTT.

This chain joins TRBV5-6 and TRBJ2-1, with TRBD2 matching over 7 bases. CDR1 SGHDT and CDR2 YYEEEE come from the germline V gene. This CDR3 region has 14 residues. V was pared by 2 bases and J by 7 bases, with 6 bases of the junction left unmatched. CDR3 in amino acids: CASSFTSVRNEQFF. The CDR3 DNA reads TGTGCCAGCAGCTTCACTAGCGTGAGGAATGAGCAGTTCTTC.

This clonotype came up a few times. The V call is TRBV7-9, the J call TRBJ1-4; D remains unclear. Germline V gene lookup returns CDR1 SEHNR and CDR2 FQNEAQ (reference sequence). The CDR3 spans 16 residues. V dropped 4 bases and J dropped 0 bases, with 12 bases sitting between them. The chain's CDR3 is CASSSRGSATNEKLFF. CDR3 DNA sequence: TGTGCCAGCAGCTCCCGGGGTTCTGCAACTAATGAAAAACTGTTTTTT.

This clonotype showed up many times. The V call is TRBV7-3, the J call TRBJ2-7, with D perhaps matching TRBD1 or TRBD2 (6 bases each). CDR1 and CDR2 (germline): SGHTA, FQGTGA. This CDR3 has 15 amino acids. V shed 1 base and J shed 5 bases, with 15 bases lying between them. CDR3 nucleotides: TGTGCCAGCAGCTTAAAGGGGGGCGGAACCGACGAGCAGTACTTC. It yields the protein CASSLKGGGTDEQYF.

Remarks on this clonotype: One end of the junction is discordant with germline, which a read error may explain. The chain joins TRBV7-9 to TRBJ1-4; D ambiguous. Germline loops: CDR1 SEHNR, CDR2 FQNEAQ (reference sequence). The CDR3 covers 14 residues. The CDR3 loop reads CSSSPRCPGEKLFF. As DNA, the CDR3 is TGTTCCAGCAGCCCCAGGTGTCCGGGTGAAAAACTGTTTTTT.

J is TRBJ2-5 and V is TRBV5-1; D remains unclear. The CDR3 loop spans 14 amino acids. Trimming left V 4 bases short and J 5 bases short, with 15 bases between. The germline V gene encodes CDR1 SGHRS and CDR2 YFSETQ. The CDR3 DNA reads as TGCGCCAGCAGCGCCGACGAGTCCGGGGAGACCCAGTACTTC. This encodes CASSADESGETQYF.

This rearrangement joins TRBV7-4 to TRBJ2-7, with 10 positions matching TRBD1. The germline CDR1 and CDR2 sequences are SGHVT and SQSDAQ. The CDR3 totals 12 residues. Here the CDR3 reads CAGGTGEHEQYF. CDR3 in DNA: TGTGCTGGAGGGACAGGGGAGCACGAGCAGTACTTC.

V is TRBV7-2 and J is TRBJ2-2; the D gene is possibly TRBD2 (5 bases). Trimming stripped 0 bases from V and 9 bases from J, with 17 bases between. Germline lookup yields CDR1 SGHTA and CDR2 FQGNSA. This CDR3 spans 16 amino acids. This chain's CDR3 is CASSLAPGMILRELFF. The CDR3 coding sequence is TGTGCCAGCAGCTTAGCACCGGGGATGATTCTACGGGAGCTGTTTTTT. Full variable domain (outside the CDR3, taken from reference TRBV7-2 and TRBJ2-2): GAGVSQSPSNKVTEKGKDVELRCDPISGHTALYWYRQSLGQGLEFLIYFQGNSAPDKSGLPSDRFSAERTGGSVSTLTIQRTQQEDSAVYLCASSLAPGMILRELFFGEGSRLTVL.

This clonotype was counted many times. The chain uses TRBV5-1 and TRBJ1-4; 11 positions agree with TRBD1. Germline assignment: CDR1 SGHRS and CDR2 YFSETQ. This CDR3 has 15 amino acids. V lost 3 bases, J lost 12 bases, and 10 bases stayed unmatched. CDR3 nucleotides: TGCGCCAGCAGCTCCCGGACAGGGGGCGGAGAGGAACTGTTTTTT. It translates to CASSSRTGGGEELFF.

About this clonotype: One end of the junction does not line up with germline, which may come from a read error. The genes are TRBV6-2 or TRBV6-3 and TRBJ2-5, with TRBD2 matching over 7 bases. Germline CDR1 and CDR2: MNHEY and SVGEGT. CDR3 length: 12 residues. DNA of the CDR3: TGTGTCAGCCGTGGCGGGAGAGAGACCCAGTACTTC. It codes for CVSRGGRETQYF.

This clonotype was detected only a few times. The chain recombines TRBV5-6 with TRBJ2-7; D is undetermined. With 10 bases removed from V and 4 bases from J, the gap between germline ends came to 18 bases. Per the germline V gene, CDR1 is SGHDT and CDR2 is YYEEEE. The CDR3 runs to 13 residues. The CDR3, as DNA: TGTGCCTGGAGTTACTCGACCCATTACGAGCAGTACTTC. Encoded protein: CAWSYSTHYEQYF.

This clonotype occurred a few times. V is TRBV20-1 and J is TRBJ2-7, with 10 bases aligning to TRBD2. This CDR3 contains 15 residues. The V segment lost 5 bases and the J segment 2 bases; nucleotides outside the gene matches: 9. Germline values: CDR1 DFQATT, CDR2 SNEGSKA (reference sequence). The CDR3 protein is CSAPRPSGGTYEQYF. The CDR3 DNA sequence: TGCAGTGCTCCTAGGCCTAGCGGGGGTACCTACGAGCAGTACTTC.

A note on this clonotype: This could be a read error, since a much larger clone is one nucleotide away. The CDR3 protein is CSSGQGVRNTEAFF. The CDR3 region has the DNA TGTTCCAGCGGCCAGGGCGTTAGGAACACTGAAGCTTTCTTT. This chain joins TRBV12-3 or TRBV12-4 and TRBJ1-1, with D perhaps matching TRBD1 (5 bases). The CDR3 consists of 14 residues.

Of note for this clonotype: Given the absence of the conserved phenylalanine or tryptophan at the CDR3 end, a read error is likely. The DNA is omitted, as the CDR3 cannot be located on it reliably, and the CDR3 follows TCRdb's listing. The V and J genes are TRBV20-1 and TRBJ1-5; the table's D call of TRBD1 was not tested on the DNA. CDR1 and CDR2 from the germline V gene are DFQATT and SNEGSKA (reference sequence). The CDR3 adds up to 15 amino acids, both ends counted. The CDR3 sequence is CSAFGGGTAISPSMV.

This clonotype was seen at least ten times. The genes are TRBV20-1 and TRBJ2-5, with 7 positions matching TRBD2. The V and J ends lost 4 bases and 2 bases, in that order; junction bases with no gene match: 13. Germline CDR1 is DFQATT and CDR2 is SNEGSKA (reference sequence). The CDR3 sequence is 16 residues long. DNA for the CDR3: TGCAGTGCTACTGCCTTTGGGCGGGAGATACAAGAGACCCAGTACTTC. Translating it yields CSATAFGREIQETQYF.

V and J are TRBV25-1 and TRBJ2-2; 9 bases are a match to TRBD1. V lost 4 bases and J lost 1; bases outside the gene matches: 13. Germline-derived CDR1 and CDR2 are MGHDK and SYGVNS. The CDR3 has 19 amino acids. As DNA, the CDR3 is TGTGCCAGCAGTGTGAACAGGGGGCCATTAACCCTGAACACCGGGGAGCTGTTTTTT. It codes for CASSVNRGPLTLNTGELFF.

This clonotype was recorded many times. In nucleotides, the CDR3 is TGTGCCAGCAGCCAGATCCGGGACAGCAATCAGCCCCAGCATTTT. This sequence encodes CASSQIRDSNQPQHF. V gene TRBV7-2 combines with J gene TRBJ1-5, with D possibly matching TRBD1 (5 bases). Trimming pared 5 bases from V and 1 base from J, leaving 12 bases between. The CDR3 is made up of 15 amino acids. Germline V gene data show CDR1 as SGHTA and CDR2 as FQGNSA.

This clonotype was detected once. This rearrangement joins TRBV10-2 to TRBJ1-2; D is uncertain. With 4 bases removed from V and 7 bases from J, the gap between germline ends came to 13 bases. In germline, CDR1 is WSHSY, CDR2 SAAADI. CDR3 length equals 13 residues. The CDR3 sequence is CASSGLAGGGYTF. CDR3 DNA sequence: TGCGCCAGCAGTGGGCTCGCGGGAGGTGGCTACACCTTC.

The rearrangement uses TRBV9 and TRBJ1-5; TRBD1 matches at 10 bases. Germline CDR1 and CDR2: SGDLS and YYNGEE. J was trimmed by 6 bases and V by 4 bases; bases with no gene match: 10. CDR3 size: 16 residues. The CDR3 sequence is CASSPGTGVSSQPQHF. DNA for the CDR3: TGTGCCAGCAGCCCCGGGACAGGGGTCTCGAGTCAGCCCCAGCATTTT.

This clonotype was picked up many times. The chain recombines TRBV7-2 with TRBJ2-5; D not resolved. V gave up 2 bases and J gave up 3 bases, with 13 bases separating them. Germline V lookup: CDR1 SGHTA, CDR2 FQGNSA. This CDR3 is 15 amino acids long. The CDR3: CASSLMLGAEETQYF. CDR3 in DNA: TGTGCCAGCAGCTTAATGTTGGGTGCGGAAGAGACCCAGTACTTC.

The CDR3: CASTDSEGTQSYEQYF. CDR3 in DNA: TGTGCCAGCACCGATTCCGAAGGGACGCAGTCATACGAGCAGTACTTC. J is TRBJ2-7 and V is TRBV14, with D perhaps being TRBD1 or TRBD2 (5 bases each). V lost 7 bases to trimming and J lost 4 bases, with 23 bases between them. There are 16 residues in the CDR3. CDR1 and CDR2 from the germline V gene are SGHDN and FVKESK. The full variable domain, completed using reference TRBV14 and TRBJ2-7, is EAGVTQFPSHSVIEKGQTVTLRCDPISGHDNLYWYRRVMGKEIKFLLHFVKESKQDESGMPNNRFLAERTGGTYSTLKVQPAELEDSGVYFCASTDSEGTQSYEQYFGPGTRLTVT.

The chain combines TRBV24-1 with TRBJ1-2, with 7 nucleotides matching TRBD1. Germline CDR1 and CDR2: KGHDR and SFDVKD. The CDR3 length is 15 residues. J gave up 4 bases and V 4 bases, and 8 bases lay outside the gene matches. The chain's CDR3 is CATSDPRQGGYGYTF. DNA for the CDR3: TGTGCCACCAGTGACCCTAGACAGGGAGGCTATGGCTACACCTTC.

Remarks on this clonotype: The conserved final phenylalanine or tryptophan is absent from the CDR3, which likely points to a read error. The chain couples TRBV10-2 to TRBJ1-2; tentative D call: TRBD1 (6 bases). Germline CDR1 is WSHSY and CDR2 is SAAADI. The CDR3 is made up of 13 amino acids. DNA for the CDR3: TGTGCCAGCAGTTCGACAGGAAACTATGGCTACACCCTC. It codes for CASSSTGNYGYTL.